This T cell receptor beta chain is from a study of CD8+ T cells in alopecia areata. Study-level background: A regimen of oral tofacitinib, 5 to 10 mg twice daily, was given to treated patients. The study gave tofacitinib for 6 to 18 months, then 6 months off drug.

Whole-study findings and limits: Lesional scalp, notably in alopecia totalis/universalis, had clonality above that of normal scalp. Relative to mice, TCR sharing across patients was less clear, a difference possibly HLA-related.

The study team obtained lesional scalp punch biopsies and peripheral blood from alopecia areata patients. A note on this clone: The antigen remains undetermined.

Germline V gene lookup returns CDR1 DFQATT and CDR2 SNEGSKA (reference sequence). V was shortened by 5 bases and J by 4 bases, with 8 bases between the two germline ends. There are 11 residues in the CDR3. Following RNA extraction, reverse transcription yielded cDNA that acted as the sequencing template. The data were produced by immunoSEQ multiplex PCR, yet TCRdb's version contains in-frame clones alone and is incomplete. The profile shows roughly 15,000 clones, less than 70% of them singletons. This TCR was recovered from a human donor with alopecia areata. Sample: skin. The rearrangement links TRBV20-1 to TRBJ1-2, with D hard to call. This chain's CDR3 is CSAETSYGYTF. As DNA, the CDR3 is TGCAGTGCTGAGACAAGCTATGGCTACACCTTC.